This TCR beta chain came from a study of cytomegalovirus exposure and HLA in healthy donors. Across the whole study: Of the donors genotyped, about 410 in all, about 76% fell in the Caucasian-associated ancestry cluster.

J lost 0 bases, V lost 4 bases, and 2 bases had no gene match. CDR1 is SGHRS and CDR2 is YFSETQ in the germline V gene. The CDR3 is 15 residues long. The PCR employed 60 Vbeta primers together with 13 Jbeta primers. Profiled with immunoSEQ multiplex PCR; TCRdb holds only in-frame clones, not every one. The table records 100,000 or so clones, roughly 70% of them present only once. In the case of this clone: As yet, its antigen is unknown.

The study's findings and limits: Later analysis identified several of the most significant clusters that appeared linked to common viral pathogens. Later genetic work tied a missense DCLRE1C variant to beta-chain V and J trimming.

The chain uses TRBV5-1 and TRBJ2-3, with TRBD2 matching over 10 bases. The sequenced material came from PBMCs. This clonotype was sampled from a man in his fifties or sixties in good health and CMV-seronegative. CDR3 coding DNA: TGCGCCAGCAGCCGTAGCGGGGGGAGCACAGATACGCAGTATTTT. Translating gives CASSRSGGSTDTQYF.